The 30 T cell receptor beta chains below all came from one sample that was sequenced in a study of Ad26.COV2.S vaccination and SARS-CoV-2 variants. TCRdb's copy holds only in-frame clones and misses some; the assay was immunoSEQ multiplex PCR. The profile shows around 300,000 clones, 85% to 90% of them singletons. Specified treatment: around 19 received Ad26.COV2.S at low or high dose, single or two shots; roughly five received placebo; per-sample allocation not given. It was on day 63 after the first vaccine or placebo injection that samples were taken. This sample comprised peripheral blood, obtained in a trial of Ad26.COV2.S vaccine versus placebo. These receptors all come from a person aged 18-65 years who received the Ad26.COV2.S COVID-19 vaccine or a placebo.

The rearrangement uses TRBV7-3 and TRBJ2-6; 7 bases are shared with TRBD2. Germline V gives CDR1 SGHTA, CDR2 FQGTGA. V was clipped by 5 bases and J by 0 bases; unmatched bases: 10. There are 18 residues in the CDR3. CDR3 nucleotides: TGTGCCAGCAGCCACTCGACTAGCCTAAGCTCTGGGGCCAACGTCCTGACTTTC. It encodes CASSHSTSLSSGANVLTF.

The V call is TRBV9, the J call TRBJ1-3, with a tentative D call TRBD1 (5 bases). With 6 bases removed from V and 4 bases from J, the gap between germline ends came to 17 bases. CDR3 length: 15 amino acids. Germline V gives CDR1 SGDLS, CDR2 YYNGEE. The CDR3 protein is CASKSGGSSGNTIYF. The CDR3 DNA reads TGTGCCAGCAAGAGTGGGGGGTCATCGGGAAACACCATATATTTT.

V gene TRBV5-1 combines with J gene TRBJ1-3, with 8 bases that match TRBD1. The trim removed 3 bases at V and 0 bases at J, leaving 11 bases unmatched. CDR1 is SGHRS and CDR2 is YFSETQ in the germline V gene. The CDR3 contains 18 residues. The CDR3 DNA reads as TGCGCCAGCAGCTCGGGGGACAGGAGGGTTTTCTCTGGAAACACCATATATTTT. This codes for CASSSGDRRVFSGNTIYF.

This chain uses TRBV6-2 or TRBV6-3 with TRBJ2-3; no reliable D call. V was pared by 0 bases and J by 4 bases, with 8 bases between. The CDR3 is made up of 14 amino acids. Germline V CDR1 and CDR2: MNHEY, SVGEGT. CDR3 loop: CASSYSNYPDTQYF. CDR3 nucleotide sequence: TGTGCCAGCAGTTACTCGAATTATCCAGATACGCAGTATTTT.

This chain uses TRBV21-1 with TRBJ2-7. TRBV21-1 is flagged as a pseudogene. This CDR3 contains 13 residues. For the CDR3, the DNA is TGTGCCAGCAGCAGGGGATCTGGTAACGAGCAGTACTTC. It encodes CASSRGSGNEQYF.

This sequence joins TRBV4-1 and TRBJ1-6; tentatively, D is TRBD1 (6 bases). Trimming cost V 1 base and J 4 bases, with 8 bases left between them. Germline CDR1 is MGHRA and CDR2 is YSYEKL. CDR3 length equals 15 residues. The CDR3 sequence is CASSQGGQYNSPLHF. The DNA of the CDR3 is TGCGCCAGCAGCCAAGGTGGACAGTATAATTCACCCCTCCACTTT.

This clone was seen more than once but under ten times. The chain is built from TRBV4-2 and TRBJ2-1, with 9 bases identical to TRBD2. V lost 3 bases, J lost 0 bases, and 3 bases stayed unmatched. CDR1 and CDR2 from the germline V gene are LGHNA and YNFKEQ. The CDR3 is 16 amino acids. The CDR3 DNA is TGTGCCAGCAGCCAGGTTAGCGGGAGCTCCTACAATGAGCAGTTCTTC. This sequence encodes CASSQVSGSSYNEQFF.

CDR3: CASSTHYQIQETQYF. The CDR3 DNA reads as TGTGCCAGCAGCACCCACTACCAGATACAAGAGACCCAGTACTTC. The chain uses TRBV9 and TRBJ2-5; no clear D gene. Trimming shortened V by 4 bases and J by 2 bases, and 15 bases separated the two germline ends. The CDR3 contains 15 residues. Germline V gene lookup returns CDR1 SGDLS and CDR2 YYNGEE.

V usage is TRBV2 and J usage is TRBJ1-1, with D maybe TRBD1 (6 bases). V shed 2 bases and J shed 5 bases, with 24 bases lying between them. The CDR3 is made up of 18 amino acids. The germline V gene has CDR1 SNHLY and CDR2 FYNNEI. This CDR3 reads CASSESDGLGGPWTEAFF. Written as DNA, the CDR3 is TGTGCCAGCAGTGAAAGTGATGGCCTCGGGGGGCCTTGGACTGAAGCTTTCTTT. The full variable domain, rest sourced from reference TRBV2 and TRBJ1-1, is EPEVTQTPSHQVTQMGQEVILRCVPISNHLYFYWYRQILGQKVEFLVSFYNNEISEKSEIFDDQFSVERPDGSNFTLKIRSTKLEDSAMYFCASSESDGLGGPWTEAFFGQGTRLTVV.

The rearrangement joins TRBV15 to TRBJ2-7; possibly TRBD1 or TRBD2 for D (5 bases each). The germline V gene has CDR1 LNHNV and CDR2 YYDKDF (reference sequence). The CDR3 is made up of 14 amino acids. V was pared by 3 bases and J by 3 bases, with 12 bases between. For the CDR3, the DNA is TGTGCCACCAGCAGTAGGGACGGCCGCTACGAGCAGTACTTC. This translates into CATSSRDGRYEQYF.

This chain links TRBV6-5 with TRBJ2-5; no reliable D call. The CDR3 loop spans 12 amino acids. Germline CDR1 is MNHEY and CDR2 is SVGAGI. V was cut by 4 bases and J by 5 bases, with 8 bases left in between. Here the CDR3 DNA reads TGTGCCAGCAGTTGGGGATGGGAGACCCAGTACTTC. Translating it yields CASSWGWETQYF.

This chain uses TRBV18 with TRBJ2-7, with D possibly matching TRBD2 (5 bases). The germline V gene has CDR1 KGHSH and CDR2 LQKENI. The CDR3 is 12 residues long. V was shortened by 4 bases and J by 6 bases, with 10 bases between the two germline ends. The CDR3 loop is CASSLRGGEQYV. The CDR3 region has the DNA TGTGCCAGCTCACTCCGAGGAGGCGAGCAGTACGTC.

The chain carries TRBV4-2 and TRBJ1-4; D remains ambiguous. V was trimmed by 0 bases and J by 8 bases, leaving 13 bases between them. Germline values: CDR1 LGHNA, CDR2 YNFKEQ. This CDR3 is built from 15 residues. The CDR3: CASSQDGVLGEKLFF. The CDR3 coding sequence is TGTGCCAGCAGCCAAGACGGGGTTCTGGGGGAAAAACTGTTTTTT.

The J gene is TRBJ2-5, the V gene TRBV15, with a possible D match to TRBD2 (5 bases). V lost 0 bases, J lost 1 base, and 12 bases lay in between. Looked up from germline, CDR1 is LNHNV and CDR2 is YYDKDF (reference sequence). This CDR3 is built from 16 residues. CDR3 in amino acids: CATSRDRGSLQETQYF. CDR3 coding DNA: TGTGCCACCAGCAGAGATCGTGGGAGTCTCCAAGAGACCCAGTACTTC.

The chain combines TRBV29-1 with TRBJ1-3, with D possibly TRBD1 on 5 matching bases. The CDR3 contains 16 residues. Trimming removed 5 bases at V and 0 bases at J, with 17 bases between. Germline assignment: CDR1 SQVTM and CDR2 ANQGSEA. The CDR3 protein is CSVSNPPGDSGNTIYF. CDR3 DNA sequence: TGCAGCGTTTCAAACCCCCCGGGGGACTCTGGAAACACCATATATTTT.

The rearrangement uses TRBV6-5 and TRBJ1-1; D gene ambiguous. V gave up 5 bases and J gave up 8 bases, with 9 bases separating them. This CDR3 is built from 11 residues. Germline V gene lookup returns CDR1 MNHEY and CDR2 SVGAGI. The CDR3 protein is CASSREWEAFF. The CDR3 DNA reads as TGTGCCAGCAGTAGGGAGTGGGAAGCTTTCTTT.

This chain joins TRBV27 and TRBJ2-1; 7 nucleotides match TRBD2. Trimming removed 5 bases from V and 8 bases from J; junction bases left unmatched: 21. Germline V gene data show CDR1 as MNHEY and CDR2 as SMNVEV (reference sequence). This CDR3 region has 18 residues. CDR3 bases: TGTGCCAGCAGTCCCCGCCGATCAGCGGGAAGTTTGTTCGATGAGCAGTTCTTC. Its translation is CASSPRRSAGSLFDEQFF.

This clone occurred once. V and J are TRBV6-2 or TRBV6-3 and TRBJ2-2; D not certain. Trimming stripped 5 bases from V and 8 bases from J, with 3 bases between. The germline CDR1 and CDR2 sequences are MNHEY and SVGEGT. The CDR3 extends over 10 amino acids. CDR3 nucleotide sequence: TGTGCCAGCAGTCGTGGGGAGCTGTTTTTT. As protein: CASSRGELFF.

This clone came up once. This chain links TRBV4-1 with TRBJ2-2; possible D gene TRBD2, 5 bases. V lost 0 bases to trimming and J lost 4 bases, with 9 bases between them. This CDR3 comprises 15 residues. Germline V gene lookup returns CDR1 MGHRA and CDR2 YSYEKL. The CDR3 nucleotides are TGCGCCAGCAGCCAAGATTTGGGGAGCACCGGGGAGCTGTTTTTT. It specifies CASSQDLGSTGELFF.

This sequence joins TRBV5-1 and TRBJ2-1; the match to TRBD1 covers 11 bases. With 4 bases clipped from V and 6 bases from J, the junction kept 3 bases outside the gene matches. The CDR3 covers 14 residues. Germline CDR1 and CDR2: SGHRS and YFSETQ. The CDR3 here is CASSLGTGGNEQFF. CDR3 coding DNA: TGCGCCAGCAGCCTCGGGACAGGGGGCAATGAGCAGTTCTTC.

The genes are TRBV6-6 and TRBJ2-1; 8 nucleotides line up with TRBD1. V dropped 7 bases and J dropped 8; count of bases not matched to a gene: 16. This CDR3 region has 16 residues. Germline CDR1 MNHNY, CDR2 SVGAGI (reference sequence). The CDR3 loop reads CASTLTGGGGLHEQFF. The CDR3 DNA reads TGTGCCAGCACTCTTACAGGGGGAGGCGGTCTTCATGAGCAGTTCTTC.

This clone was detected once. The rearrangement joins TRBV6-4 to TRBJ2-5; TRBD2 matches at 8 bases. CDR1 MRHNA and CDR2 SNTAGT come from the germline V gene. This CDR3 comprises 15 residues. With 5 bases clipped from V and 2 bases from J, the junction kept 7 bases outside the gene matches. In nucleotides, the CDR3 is TGTGCCAGCAGTCCCCTTAGCGGGGTACAAGAGACCCAGTACTTC. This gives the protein CASSPLSGVQETQYF.

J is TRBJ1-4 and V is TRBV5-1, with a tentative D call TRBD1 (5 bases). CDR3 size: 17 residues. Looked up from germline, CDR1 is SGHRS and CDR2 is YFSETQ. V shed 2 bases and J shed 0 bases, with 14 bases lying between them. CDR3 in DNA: TGCGCCAGCAGCTTCAATCCGGGGCCCGCAACTAATGAAAAACTGTTTTTT. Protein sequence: CASSFNPGPATNEKLFF.

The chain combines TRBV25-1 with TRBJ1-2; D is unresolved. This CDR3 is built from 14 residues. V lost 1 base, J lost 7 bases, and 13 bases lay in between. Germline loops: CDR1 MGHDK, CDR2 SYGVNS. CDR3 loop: CASSELDTLGGYTF. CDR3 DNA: TGTGCCAGCAGTGAATTGGATACACTTGGTGGCTACACCTTC.

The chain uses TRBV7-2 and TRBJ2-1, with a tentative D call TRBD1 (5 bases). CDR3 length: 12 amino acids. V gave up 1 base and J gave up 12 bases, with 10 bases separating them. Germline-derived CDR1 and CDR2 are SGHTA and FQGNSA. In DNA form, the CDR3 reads TGTGCCAGCAGCTTAGGCCCAGGGCCGCAGTTCTTC. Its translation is CASSLGPGPQFF.

CDR3 loop: CASRPRHVANYGYTF. For the CDR3, the DNA is TGTGCCAGCAGACCAAGACACGTAGCTAACTATGGCTACACCTTC. The chain employs TRBV7-9 and TRBJ1-2; no definite D call. The CDR3 has 15 residues. V was clipped by 6 bases and J by 0 bases, with 14 bases between them. Germline CDR1 is SEHNR and CDR2 is FQNEAQ (reference sequence).

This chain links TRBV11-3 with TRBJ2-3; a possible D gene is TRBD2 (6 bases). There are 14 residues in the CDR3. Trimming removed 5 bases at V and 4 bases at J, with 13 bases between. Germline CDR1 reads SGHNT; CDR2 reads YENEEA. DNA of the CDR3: TGTGCCAGCAGCCCCCGGGGGACGCCAGATACGCAGTATTTT. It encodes CASSPRGTPDTQYF.

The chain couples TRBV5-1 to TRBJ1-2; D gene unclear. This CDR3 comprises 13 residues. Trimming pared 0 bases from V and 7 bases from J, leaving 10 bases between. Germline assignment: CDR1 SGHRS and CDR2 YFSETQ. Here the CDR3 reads CASSLEVNGGYTF. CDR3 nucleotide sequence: TGCGCCAGCAGCTTGGAGGTAAACGGTGGCTACACCTTC. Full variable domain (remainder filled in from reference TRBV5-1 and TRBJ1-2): KAGVTQTPRYLIKTRGQQVTLSCSPISGHRSVSWYQQTPGQGLQFLFEYFSETQRNKGNFPGRFSGRQFSNSRSEMNVSTLELGDSALYLCASSLEVNGGYTFGSGTRLTVV.

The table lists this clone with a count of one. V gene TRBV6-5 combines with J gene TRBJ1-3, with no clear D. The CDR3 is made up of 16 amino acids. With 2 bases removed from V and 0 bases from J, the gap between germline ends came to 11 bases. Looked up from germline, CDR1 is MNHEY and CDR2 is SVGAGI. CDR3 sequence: CASSYRQDGSGNTIYF. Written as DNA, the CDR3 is TGTGCCAGCAGTTACCGGCAGGACGGCTCTGGAAACACCATATATTTT.

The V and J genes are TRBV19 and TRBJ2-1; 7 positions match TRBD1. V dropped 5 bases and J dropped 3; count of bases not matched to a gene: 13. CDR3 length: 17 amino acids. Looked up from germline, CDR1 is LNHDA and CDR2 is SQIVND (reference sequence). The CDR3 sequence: CASSSRQGSWRYNEQFF. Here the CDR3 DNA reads TGTGCCAGTAGTTCCAGACAGGGAAGTTGGCGCTACAATGAGCAGTTCTTC. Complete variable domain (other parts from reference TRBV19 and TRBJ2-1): DGGITQSPKYLFRKEGQNVTLSCEQNLNHDAMYWYRQDPGQGLRLIYYSQIVNDFQKGDIAEGYSVSREKKESFPLTVTSAQKNPTAFYLCASSSRQGSWRYNEQFFGPGTRLTVL.